Listed below are T cell receptor beta chains from one sample, sequenced in a study of T cells in Graves' hyperthyroidism and ophthalmopathy. One entry per CDR3 protein, called by TCRdb with MiXCR from the multiplex PCR reads. The table has about 59,000 distinct CDR3 sequences, around 53% seen once. Sequencing used blood. These receptors were collected from an older woman with Graves' ophthalmopathy. CDR3s include the opening cysteine and the closing phenylalanine or tryptophan. A D gene is named only where the DNA matches it firmly. Part of the rows lack a size; the others show once, few, many or a class for expanded clones.

clone_size: NA
v_call: TRBV29-1
d_call: NA
j_call: TRBJ1-5
cdr3_aa: CSTRTGNQPQHF
cdr3_nt: TGCAGCACCCGGACGGGCAATCAGCCCCAGCATTTT

clone_size: NA
v_call: TRBV29-1
d_call: NA
j_call: TRBJ2-1
cdr3_aa: CSAQWGYNEQFF
cdr3_nt: TGCAGCGCCCAGTGGGGATACAATGAGCAGTTCTTC

clone_size: NA
v_call: TRBV5-1
d_call: TRBD2
j_call: TRBJ2-7
cdr3_aa: CASSLGGLAGAYYEQYF
cdr3_nt: TGCGCCAGCAGCTTGGGGGGACTAGCGGGAGCATACTACGAGCAGTACTTC

clone_size: NA
v_call: TRBV9
d_call: TRBD2
j_call: TRBJ2-5
cdr3_aa: CASSDVRGGEETQYF
cdr3_nt: TGTGCCAGCAGCGATGTGCGGGGGGGGGAAGAGACCCAGTACTTC

clone_size: NA
v_call: TRBV24-1
d_call: NA
j_call: TRBJ2-2
cdr3_aa: CATRPSDVDTGELFF
cdr3_nt: TGTGCCACCAGGCCTAGCGATGTGGACACCGGGGAGCTGTTTTTT

clone_size: medium-sized
v_call: TRBV29-1
d_call: NA
j_call: TRBJ2-7
cdr3_aa: CSVLLRGTGDEQYF
cdr3_nt: TGCAGCGTTCTACTCAGGGGAACCGGCGACGAGCAGTACTTC

clone_size: NA
v_call: TRBV15
d_call: NA
j_call: TRBJ2-7
cdr3_aa: CATSRDVAGISYEQYF
cdr3_nt: TGTGCCACCAGCAGAGATGTCGCGGGGATCTCCTACGAGCAGTACTTC

clone_size: many
v_call: TRBV9
d_call: TRBD1
j_call: TRBJ2-1
cdr3_aa: CASSLRDSYHNEQFF
cdr3_nt: TGTGCCAGCAGCCTCCGGGACAGCTACCACAATGAGCAGTTCTTC

clone_size: many
v_call: TRBV7-9
d_call: TRBD2
j_call: TRBJ2-1
cdr3_aa: CASTDGAGGYNEQFF
cdr3_nt: TGTGCCAGCACCGATGGAGCGGGAGGTTACAATGAGCAGTTCTTC

clone_size: many
v_call: TRBV28
d_call: TRBD2
j_call: TRBJ2-7
cdr3_aa: CASRAGVYEQYF
cdr3_nt: TGTGCCAGCCGGGCGGGAGTCTACGAGCAGTACTTC

clone_size: many
v_call: TRBV20-1
d_call: TRBD2
j_call: TRBJ2-7
cdr3_aa: CSARGTGTSGGLQYF
cdr3_nt: TGCAGTGCTAGAGGAACCGGGACTAGCGGGGGGCTTCAGTACTTC

clone_size: once
v_call: TRBV10-1
d_call: NA
j_call: TRBJ2-1
cdr3_aa: CASSELASPHEQFF
cdr3_nt: TGCGCCAGCAGTGAGTTGGCCAGCCCCCATGAGCAGTTCTTC

clone_size: many
v_call: TRBV11-1
d_call: NA
j_call: TRBJ2-7
cdr3_aa: CASSLTSSSYEQYF
cdr3_nt: TGTGCCAGCAGCTTAACCTCGAGCTCCTACGAGCAGTACTTC

clone_size: NA
v_call: TRBV20-1
d_call: NA
j_call: TRBJ2-7
cdr3_aa: CSARDPVLPYEQYF
cdr3_nt: TGCAGTGCTAGAGATCCCGTCCTTCCCTACGAGCAGTACTTC

clone_size: many
v_call: TRBV18
d_call: TRBD2
j_call: TRBJ2-1
cdr3_aa: CATIQVLAGGFEQFF
cdr3_nt: TGTGCCACCATCCAAGTACTAGCGGGAGGGTTTGAGCAGTTCTTC

clone_size: NA
v_call: TRBV24-1
d_call: TRBD1
j_call: TRBJ2-1
cdr3_aa: CATSAPGTDYNEQFF
cdr3_nt: TGTGCCACCTCCGCCCCCGGGACAGATTACAATGAGCAGTTCTTC

clone_size: NA
v_call: TRBV7-9
d_call: TRBD1
j_call: TRBJ1-2
cdr3_aa: CASTYGGQGYTF
cdr3_nt: TGTGCCAGCACCTATGGGGGACAGGGCTACACCTTC

clone_size: NA
v_call: TRBV5-1
d_call: NA
j_call: TRBJ1-3
cdr3_aa: CASSLGQASGNTIYF
cdr3_nt: TGCGCCAGCAGCTTGGGACAGGCATCGGGAAACACCATATATTTT

clone_size: few
v_call: TRBV20-1
d_call: TRBD1
j_call: TRBJ2-7
cdr3_aa: CSAQATPGTGGIEQYF
cdr3_nt: TGCAGTGCTCAAGCTACTCCCGGGACAGGGGGCATCGAGCAGTACTTC

clone_size: NA
v_call: TRBV20-1
d_call: TRBD2
j_call: TRBJ2-2
cdr3_aa: CSARSSTSGTRGGELFF
cdr3_nt: TGCAGTGCTAGATCCTCGACTAGCGGGACGCGAGGCGGGGAGCTGTTTTTT

clone_size: many
v_call: TRBV12-5
d_call: NA
j_call: TRBJ2-3
cdr3_aa: CASGPGLYTDTQYF
cdr3_nt: TGTGCTAGTGGGCCGGGACTTTACACAGATACGCAGTATTTT

clone_size: medium-sized
v_call: TRBV29-1
d_call: TRBD2
j_call: TRBJ2-1
cdr3_aa: CSVSSGRWNNEQFF
cdr3_nt: TGCAGCGTTTCTAGCGGGAGGTGGAACAATGAGCAGTTCTTC

clone_size: NA
v_call: TRBV29-1
d_call: TRBD2
j_call: TRBJ2-2
cdr3_aa: CSVVVGLAGAGGELFF
cdr3_nt: TGCAGCGTTGTGGTGGGACTAGCGGGAGCGGGCGGGGAGCTGTTTTTT

clone_size: NA
v_call: TRBV7-3
d_call: NA
j_call: TRBJ2-2
cdr3_aa: CASSRFDGELFF
cdr3_nt: TGTGCCAGCAGCAGGTTCGACGGGGAGCTGTTTTTT

clone_size: once
v_call: TRBV3-2
d_call: NA
j_call: TRBJ2-4
cdr3_aa: CASSARTVLAKNIQYF
cdr3_nt: TGTGCCAGCAGTGCTCGAACGGTCCTAGCCAAAAACATTCAGTACTTC

clone_size: few
v_call: TRBV18
d_call: NA
j_call: TRBJ1-1
cdr3_aa: CASSPGWGRGTEAFF
cdr3_nt: TGTGCCAGCTCACCCGGTTGGGGGCGTGGAACTGAAGCTTTCTTT

clone_size: many
v_call: TRBV6-2/TRBV6-3
d_call: NA
j_call: TRBJ1-5
cdr3_aa: CASRRLRAWNQPQHF
cdr3_nt: TGTGCCAGCAGGAGGCTGCGGGCTTGGAATCAGCCCCAGCATTTT

clone_size: NA
v_call: TRBV20-1
d_call: NA
j_call: TRBJ2-7
cdr3_aa: CSASYSPYEQYF
cdr3_nt: TGCAGTGCAAGTTATTCCCCCTACGAGCAGTACTTC

clone_size: many
v_call: TRBV6-1
d_call: NA
j_call: TRBJ2-1
cdr3_aa: CASSLVGSGEQFF
cdr3_nt: TGTGCCAGCAGCCTGGTCGGAAGTGGTGAGCAGTTCTTC

clone_size: few
v_call: TRBV15
d_call: NA
j_call: TRBJ1-2
cdr3_aa: CATSRGRELGYTF
cdr3_nt: TGTGCCACCAGCAGAGGACGTGAACTAGGCTACACCTTC

clone_size: NA
v_call: TRBV10-3
d_call: NA
j_call: TRBJ1-6
cdr3_aa: CASTRDNYNSPLHF
cdr3_nt: TGTGCGTCCACACGGGACAACTATAATTCACCCCTCCACTTT

clone_size: NA
v_call: TRBV7-8
d_call: NA
j_call: TRBJ2-1
cdr3_aa: CASSSRVGKQFF
cdr3_nt: TGTGCCAGCAGCTCTCGGGTTGGAAAGCAGTTCTTC

clone_size: once
v_call: TRBV5-1
d_call: NA
j_call: TRBJ1-1
cdr3_aa: CASGLRLMNTEAFF
cdr3_nt: TGCGCCAGCGGTCTGAGACTGATGAACACCGAAGCTTTCTTT